This TCR beta chain was recorded in a study of cytomegalovirus exposure and HLA in healthy donors. Use of 60 Vbeta and 13 Jbeta primers characterized the PCR. Assay: immunoSEQ multiplex PCR; the TCRdb copy retains only in-frame clones and omits some. The sample holds fewer than 200,000 clones, around 80% seen once. Study outcomes and limitations: It was reportedly the case that the classifier diagnosed cytomegalovirus status with high specificity and sensitivity. The productive fraction for most TCR beta V segments was about 87% or about 30% in an earlier analysis.

The CDR3 loop spans 19 amino acids. Germline V gene lookup returns CDR1 LGHNA and CDR2 YNFKEQ. After removal of 0 bases from V and 0 bases from J, the junction contained 10 bases not matched to a gene. Concerning this clone itself: Its cognate antigen is unknown.

The receptor comes from a woman between 45 and 60 years old in good health and CMV-seropositive. The V gene is TRBV4-2, the J gene TRBJ2-3; 9 bases are a match to TRBD2. The sequencing input was PBMCs. The CDR3 loop is CASSQDLASGVTSTDTQYF. For the CDR3, the DNA is TGTGCCAGCAGCCAAGATTTGGCTAGCGGGGTCACGAGCACAGATACGCAGTATTTT.